This TCR beta chain was recorded in a study of regulatory T cells in long-lasting Graves disease. This clonotype was counted at least ten times. Noted time point: newly diagnosed GD, antithyroid drugs for less than 3 months. PBMCs were the source of the RNA used for TCR sequencing. Arm-PCR of CDR3 regions with iRepertoire HTBI primers generated TCR beta libraries. Each CDR3 protein is one row after TCRdb ran MiXCR on the multiplex PCR reads. This sample has roughly 350,000 distinct CDR3 sequences, with around 17% found just once. This sample also appeared in a second study, on T cells in Graves' hyperthyroidism and ophthalmopathy.

Sequences were derived from peripheral blood mononuclear cells (PBMCs), sampled at new diagnosis, from a patient treated with antithyroid drugs. This clonotype was sampled from a man between 35 and 55 years old with Graves disease.

The CDR3 protein is CASSVGQTTEAFF. DNA of the CDR3: TGCGCCAGCAGCGTCGGACAGACCACTGAAGCTTTCTTT. The chain combines TRBV5-1 with TRBJ1-1; a possible D gene is TRBD1 (6 bases). Per germline, CDR1 SGHRS and CDR2 YFSETQ. Trimming pared 4 bases from V and 4 bases from J, leaving 11 bases between. The CDR3 is 13 amino acids.